Shown below are 22 T cell receptor beta chains from a single sample sequenced in a study of blood T cell repertoires in COVID-19. Libraries were prepared by immunoSEQ multiplex PCR; TCRdb keeps only in-frame clonotypes and omits some of them. The sample has 250,000 to 350,000 clones; approximately 84% are singletons. The specimen sequenced was peripheral blood. All receptors come from a person aged 65-85 years with COVID-19, enrolled during active disease.

CDR3 sequence (DNA): TGCGCCAGCAGCTTGGGGGCCCCTCCAGGGTCTGGAAACACCATATATTTT. This encodes CASSLGAPPGSGNTIYF. V is TRBV5-1 and J is TRBJ1-3; D may be TRBD1 (5 bases). Deletions cut 0 bases from V and 1 base from J, with 14 bases between. Germline V gene sequence: CDR1 SGHRS, CDR2 YFSETQ. The CDR3 runs to 17 residues.

CDR3 residues: CASSSQAGLTNEKLFF. For the CDR3, the DNA is TGTGCCAGCAGTTCGCAGGCGGGCCTGACTAATGAAAAACTGTTTTTT. The V call is TRBV6-5, the J call TRBJ1-4; D not certain. The CDR3 runs 16 residues. The V end was cut by 4 bases, the J end by 2 bases, with 14 bases between. Germline CDR1 MNHEY, CDR2 SVGAGI.

A single count supports this clone. The chain links TRBV6-5 to TRBJ2-7, with 14 bases that match TRBD2. The germline CDR1 and CDR2 sequences are MNHEY and SVGAGI. The CDR3 extends over 15 amino acids. Trimming removed 6 bases from V and 3 bases from J; junction bases left unmatched: 4. This CDR3 is CASRPGLAGDYEQYF. For the CDR3, the DNA is TGTGCCAGCAGACCGGGACTAGCGGGAGACTACGAGCAGTACTTC.

The table lists this clone with a few counts. The chain carries TRBV4-3 and TRBJ1-1; TRBD1 is a possible D gene (5 bases). In germline, CDR1 is LGHNA, CDR2 YSLEER. CDR3 size: 15 residues. V dropped 4 bases and J dropped 3 bases, with 15 bases sitting between them. The CDR3 DNA follows: TGCGCCAGCAGCCCCGTGGCAGGGTACGACACTGAAGCTTTCTTT. Protein sequence: CASSPVAGYDTEAFF.

The V gene is TRBV6-2 or TRBV6-3, the J gene TRBJ2-2; 10 bases line up with TRBD2. From germline, CDR1 is MNHEY and CDR2 SVGEGT. V was clipped by 3 bases and J by 4 bases; unmatched bases: 2. CDR3 length: 15 residues. The CDR3 DNA follows: TGTGCCAGCAGTTATAGCGGGGGGCCCACCGGGGAGCTGTTTTTT. Amino acid sequence: CASSYSGGPTGELFF.

V usage is TRBV28 and J usage is TRBJ2-1, with 8 bases that match TRBD1. CDR1 MDHEN and CDR2 SYDVKM come from the germline V gene. The CDR3 extends over 15 amino acids. Trimming cost V 7 bases and J 1 base; bases outside gene matches: 6. The CDR3 loop reads CASILTGVSYNEQFF. The CDR3 DNA follows: TGTGCCAGCATTCTGACAGGGGTATCCTACAATGAGCAGTTCTTC.

The rearrangement uses TRBV5-8 and TRBJ2-5; D gene ambiguous. Germline lookup yields CDR1 SGHTS and CDR2 YDEGEE. The CDR3 is 15 amino acids. Trimming cost V 1 base and J 2 bases, with 12 bases left between them. The CDR3 bases are TGTGCCAGCAGCTTGTGGGCTTCTCGGCAAGAGACCCAGTACTTC. The encoded protein is CASSLWASRQETQYF.

This clone was counted many times. The rearrangement links TRBV27 to TRBJ2-1, with 11 bases matching TRBD2. V was clipped by 10 bases and J by 3 bases; unmatched bases: 5. In germline, CDR1 is MNHEY, CDR2 SMNVEV (reference sequence). The CDR3 loop spans 14 amino acids. Here the CDR3 DNA reads TGTGCCACTAAGACTAGCGGGAACTACAATGAGCAGTTCTTC. This gives the protein CATKTSGNYNEQFF.

The chain combines TRBV9 with TRBJ1-4; tentatively, D is TRBD1 (6 bases). CDR1 is SGDLS, CDR2 YYNGEE, per germline. Trimming took 3 bases from V and 8 from J, leaving 20 bases between them. There are 16 residues in the CDR3. The DNA for the CDR3 is TGTGCCAGCAGCGCAAACGACGGGGGGCTGGGGGAAAAACTGTTTTTT. Protein sequence: CASSANDGGLGEKLFF.

V usage is TRBV19 and J usage is TRBJ2-3; TRBD1 is a possible D gene (6 bases). In germline, CDR1 is LNHDA, CDR2 SQIVND (reference sequence). CDR3 size: 15 residues. Between the trimmed V and J ends, which lost 5 bases and 0 bases, there was a span of 12 bases. This chain's CDR3 is CASSSGQSSTDTQYF. The CDR3 nucleotides read TGTGCCAGTAGTTCCGGACAGTCGAGCACAGATACGCAGTATTTT.

J is TRBJ1-6 and V is TRBV28; possibly TRBD1 for D (5 bases). Germline-derived CDR1 and CDR2 are MDHEN and SYDVKM. This CDR3 contains 15 residues. V was shortened by 10 bases and J by 5 bases, with 18 bases between the two germline ends. For the CDR3, the DNA is TGTGCCACCATATTAACAGGTCACAATAATTCACCCCTCCACTTT. Encoded protein: CATILTGHNNSPLHF.

The chain combines TRBV27 with TRBJ2-1; D may be TRBD2 (5 bases). This CDR3 comprises 13 residues. Looked up from germline, CDR1 is MNHEY and CDR2 is SMNVEV (reference sequence). The ends were cut back, 3 bases at V and 9 bases at J, with 12 bases in the middle. CDR3 region: CASSFFRGSEQFF. CDR3 bases: TGTGCCAGCAGTTTTTTTCGTGGGAGTGAGCAGTTCTTC.

The genes are TRBV6-2 or TRBV6-3 and TRBJ2-1; 12 nucleotides line up with TRBD2. This CDR3 has 17 amino acids. Germline CDR1 and CDR2: MNHEY and SVGEGT. The trim removed 5 bases at V and 4 bases at J, leaving 9 bases unmatched. CDR3 residues: CASSRRLAGDYYNEQFF. The CDR3 DNA follows: TGTGCCAGCAGTCGTAGACTAGCGGGGGACTATTACAATGAGCAGTTCTTC.

CDR3 DNA sequence: TGTGCCAGCAGCTTCCAGGGTAAGGGCACTGAAGCTTTCTTT. Protein: CASSFQGKGTEAFF. V and J are TRBV11-1 and TRBJ1-1, with D tentatively TRBD1 (5 bases). The CDR3 is 14 residues long. Between the trimmed V and J ends, which lost 3 bases and 4 bases, there was a span of 12 bases. Germline values: CDR1 SGHAT, CDR2 FQDESV (reference sequence). Variable domain in full (rest from reference TRBV11-1 and TRBJ1-1): EAEVAQSPRYKITEKSQAVAFWCDPISGHATLYWYRQILGQGPELLVQFQDESVVDDSQLPKDRFSAERLKGVDSTLKIQPAELGDSAMYLCASSFQGKGTEAFFGQGTRLTVV.

This clone has just one count. This chain joins TRBV6-2 or TRBV6-3 and TRBJ1-1; D unclear. Trimming took 0 bases from V and 3 from J, leaving 8 bases between them. The CDR3 extends over 14 amino acids. Germline V lookup: CDR1 MNHEY, CDR2 SVGEGT. Written as DNA, the CDR3 is TGTGCCAGCAGTTACTCGGCCGTCCACACTGAAGCTTTCTTT. It yields the protein CASSYSAVHTEAFF.

This clone was detected once. This rearrangement joins TRBV12-5 to TRBJ2-2; TRBD2 agrees at 8 bases. Germline loops: CDR1 LGHNT, CDR2 FRNRAP. The length of the CDR3 is 18 residues. The trim removed 0 bases at V and 5 bases at J, leaving 11 bases unmatched. As DNA, the CDR3 is TGTGCTAGTGGTTTGGTTTTCTCGGGGGGGTTCGGAACCGGGGAGCTGTTTTTT. Its translation is CASGLVFSGGFGTGELFF.

Only a few counts were recorded for this clone. Within the sample, other DNA sequences also encode this same CDR3. CDR3 nucleotides: TGTGCCAGCAGCAGGGGCGATTCACCCCTCCACTTT. It codes for CASSRGDSPLHF. This rearrangement joins TRBV28 to TRBJ1-6; TRBD1 might be the D (6 bases). V was trimmed by 6 bases and J by 8 bases, leaving 8 bases between them. CDR1 and CDR2 from the germline V gene are MDHEN and SYDVKM. The CDR3 runs 12 residues.

V gene TRBV19 combines with J gene TRBJ2-3, with D maybe TRBD2 (6 bases). This CDR3 spans 15 amino acids. Germline V gene data show CDR1 as LNHDA and CDR2 as SQIVND (reference sequence). With 5 bases removed from V and 3 bases from J, the gap between germline ends came to 15 bases. CDR3 loop: CASSFGVAETDTQYF. The CDR3 region has the DNA TGTGCCAGTAGTTTTGGAGTAGCGGAAACAGATACGCAGTATTTT.

This clone was observed a handful of times. The CDR3 sequence: CASSLLQANTEAFF. CDR3 nucleotides: TGCGCCAGCAGCTTGTTACAGGCGAACACTGAAGCTTTCTTT. This chain connects TRBV5-1 to TRBJ1-1; tentatively, D is TRBD1 (5 bases). The germline V gene has CDR1 SGHRS and CDR2 YFSETQ. The V and J ends lost 1 base and 1 base respectively, with 8 bases between them. CDR3 length: 14 amino acids.

The CDR3 nucleotides read TGTGCCAGCAGGCTAATGTATTCTGCTAACTATGGCTACACCTTC. It codes for CASRLMYSANYGYTF. V is TRBV6-5 and J is TRBJ1-2; D is uncertain. The CDR3 runs 15 residues. Germline CDR1 reads MNHEY; CDR2 reads SVGAGI. V lost 6 bases to trimming and J lost 0 bases, with 14 bases between them.

The V and J genes are TRBV7-9 and TRBJ1-1; TRBD1 is a possible D gene (5 bases). The CDR3 has 15 residues. The germline CDR1 and CDR2 sequences are SEHNR and FQNEAQ (reference sequence). Trimming stripped 3 bases from V and 5 bases from J, with 16 bases between. This CDR3 reads CASSFDGRGWTEAFF. CDR3 sequence (DNA): TGTGCCAGCAGCTTCGACGGGCGGGGCTGGACTGAAGCTTTCTTT.

The rearrangement links TRBV5-5 to TRBJ2-3; 12 nucleotides match TRBD2. Germline trimming cut 7 bases from V and 5 bases from J; bases unmatched to any gene: 11. The CDR3 is made up of 16 amino acids. Per the germline V gene, CDR1 is SGHKS and CDR2 is YYEKEE (reference sequence). The CDR3 loop is CASGSLAGGPGDTQYF. Written as DNA, the CDR3 is TGTGCCAGCGGTTCTCTAGCGGGGGGGCCGGGAGATACGCAGTATTTT. Based on the CDR3 plus reference TRBV5-5 and TRBJ2-3, the full variable domain is DAGVTQSPTHLIKTRGQQVTLRCSPISGHKSVSWYQQVLGQGPQFIFQYYEKEERGRGNFPDRFSARQFPNYSSELNVNALLLGDSALYLCASGSLAGGPGDTQYFGPGTRLTVL.